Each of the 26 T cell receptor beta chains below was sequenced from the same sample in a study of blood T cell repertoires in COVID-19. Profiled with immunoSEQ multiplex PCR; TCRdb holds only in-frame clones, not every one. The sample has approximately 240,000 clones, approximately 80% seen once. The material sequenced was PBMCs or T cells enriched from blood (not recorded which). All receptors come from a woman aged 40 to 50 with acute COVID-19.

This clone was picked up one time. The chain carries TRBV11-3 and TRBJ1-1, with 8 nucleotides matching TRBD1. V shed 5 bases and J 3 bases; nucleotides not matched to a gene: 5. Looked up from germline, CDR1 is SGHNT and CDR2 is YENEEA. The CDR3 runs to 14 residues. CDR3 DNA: TGTGCCAGCAGCCCAGGACAGGGATACACTGAAGCTTTCTTT. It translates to CASSPGQGYTEAFF.

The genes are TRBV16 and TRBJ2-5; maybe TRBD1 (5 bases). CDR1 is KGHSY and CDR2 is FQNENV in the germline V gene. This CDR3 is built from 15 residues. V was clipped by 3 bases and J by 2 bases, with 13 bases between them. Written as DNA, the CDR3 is TGTGCCAGCAGCCAGGAAGGGGCAGCTCAAGAGACCCAGTACTTC. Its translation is CASSQEGAAQETQYF. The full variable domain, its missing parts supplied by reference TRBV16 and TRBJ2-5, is GEEVAQTPKHLVRGEGQKAKLYCAPIKGHSYVFWYQQVLKNEFKFLISFQNENVFDETGMPKERFSAKCLPNSPCSLEIQATKLEDSAVYFCASSQEGAAQETQYFGPGTRLLVL.

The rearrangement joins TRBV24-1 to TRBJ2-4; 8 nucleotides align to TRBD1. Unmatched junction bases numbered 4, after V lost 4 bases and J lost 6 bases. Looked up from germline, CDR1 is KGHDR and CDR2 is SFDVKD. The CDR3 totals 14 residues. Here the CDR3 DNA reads TGTGCCACCAGTGACCCGGGACAGGCAAACATTCAGTACTTC. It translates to CATSDPGQANIQYF.

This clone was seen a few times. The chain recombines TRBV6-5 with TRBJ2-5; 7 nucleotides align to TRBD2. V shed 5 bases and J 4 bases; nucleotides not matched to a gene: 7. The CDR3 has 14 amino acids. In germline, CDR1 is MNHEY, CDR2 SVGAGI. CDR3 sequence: CASSIDLAGETQYF. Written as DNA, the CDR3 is TGTGCCAGCAGTATTGACTTAGCGGGAGAGACCCAGTACTTC.

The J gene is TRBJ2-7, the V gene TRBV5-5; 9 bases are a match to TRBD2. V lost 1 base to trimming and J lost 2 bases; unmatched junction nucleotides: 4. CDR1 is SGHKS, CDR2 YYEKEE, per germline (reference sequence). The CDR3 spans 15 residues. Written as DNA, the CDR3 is TGTGCCAGCAGCTTGTTGGCGGGGGGGCCCTACGAGCAGTACTTC. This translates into CASSLLAGGPYEQYF.

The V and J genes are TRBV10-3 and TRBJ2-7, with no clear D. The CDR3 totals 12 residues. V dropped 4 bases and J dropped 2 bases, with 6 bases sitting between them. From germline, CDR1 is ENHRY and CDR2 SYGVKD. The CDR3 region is CAISVQAYEQYF. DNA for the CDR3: TGTGCCATCAGTGTCCAGGCCTACGAGCAGTACTTC.

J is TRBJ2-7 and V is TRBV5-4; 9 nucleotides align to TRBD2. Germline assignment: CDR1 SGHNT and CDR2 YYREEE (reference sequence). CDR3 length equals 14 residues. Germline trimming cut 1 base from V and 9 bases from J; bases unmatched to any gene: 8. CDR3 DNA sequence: TGTGCCAGCAGCTTGTGGCTAGCGGGAACCGGGCAGTACTTC. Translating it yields CASSLWLAGTGQYF.

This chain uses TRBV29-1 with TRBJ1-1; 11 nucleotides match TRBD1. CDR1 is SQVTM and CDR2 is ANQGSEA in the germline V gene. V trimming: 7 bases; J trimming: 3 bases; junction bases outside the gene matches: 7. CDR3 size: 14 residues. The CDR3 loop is CSAIGTGGHTEAFF. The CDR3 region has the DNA TGCAGCGCCATAGGGACAGGGGGACACACTGAAGCTTTCTTT.

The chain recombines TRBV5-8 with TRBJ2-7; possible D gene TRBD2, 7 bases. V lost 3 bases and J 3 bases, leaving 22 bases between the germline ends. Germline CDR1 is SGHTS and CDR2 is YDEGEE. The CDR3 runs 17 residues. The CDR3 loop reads CASSSDSRSGINYEQYF. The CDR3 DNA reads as TGTGCCAGCAGCTCGGACAGTCGGAGCGGGATTAACTACGAGCAGTACTTC.

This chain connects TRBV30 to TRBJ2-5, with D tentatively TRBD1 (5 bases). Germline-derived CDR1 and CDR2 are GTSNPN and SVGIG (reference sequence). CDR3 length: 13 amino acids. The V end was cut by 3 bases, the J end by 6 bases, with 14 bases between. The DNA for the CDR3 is TGTGCCTGGAGGGGGCTAGGTCTAAAGACCCAGTACTTC. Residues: CAWRGLGLKTQYF.

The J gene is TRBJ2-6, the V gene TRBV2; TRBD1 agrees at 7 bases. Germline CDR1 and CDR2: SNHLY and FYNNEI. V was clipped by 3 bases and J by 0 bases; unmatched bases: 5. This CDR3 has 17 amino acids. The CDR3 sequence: CASSDGQVRSGANVLTF. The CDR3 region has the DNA TGTGCCAGCAGTGATGGACAGGTCCGCTCTGGGGCCAACGTCCTGACTTTC.

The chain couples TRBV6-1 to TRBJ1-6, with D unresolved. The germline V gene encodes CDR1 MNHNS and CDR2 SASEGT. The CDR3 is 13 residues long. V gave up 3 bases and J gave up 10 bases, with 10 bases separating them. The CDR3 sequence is CASSDRFVSPLHF. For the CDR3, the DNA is TGTGCCAGCAGTGACAGATTTGTCTCACCCCTCCACTTT.

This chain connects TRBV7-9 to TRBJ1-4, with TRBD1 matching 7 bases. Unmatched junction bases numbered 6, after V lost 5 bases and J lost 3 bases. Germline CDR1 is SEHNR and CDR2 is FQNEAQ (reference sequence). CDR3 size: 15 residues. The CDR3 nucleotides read TGTGCCAGCAGCCCCTCCGGGACAGCTAATGAAAAACTGTTTTTT. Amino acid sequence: CASSPSGTANEKLFF.

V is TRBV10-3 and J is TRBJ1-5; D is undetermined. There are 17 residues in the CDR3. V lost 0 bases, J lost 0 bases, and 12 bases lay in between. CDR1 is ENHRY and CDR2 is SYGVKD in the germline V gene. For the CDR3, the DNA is TGTGCCATCAGTGAGTCTTATTTCCGCTATAGCAATCAGCCCCAGCATTTT. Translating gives CAISESYFRYSNQPQHF.

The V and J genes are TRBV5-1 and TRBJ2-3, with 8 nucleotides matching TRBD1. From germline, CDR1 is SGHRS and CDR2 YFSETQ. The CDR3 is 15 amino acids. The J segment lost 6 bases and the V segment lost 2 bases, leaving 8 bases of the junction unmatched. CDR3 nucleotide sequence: TGCGCCAGCAGCTTAGGACAGGGATCATGGGATACGCAGTATTTT. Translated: CASSLGQGSWDTQYF.

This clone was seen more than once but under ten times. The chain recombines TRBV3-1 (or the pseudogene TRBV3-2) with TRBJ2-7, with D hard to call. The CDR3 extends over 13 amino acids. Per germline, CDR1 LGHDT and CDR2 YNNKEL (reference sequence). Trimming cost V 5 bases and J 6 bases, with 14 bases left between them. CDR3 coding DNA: TGTGCCAGCAGCTTCAGAGGAGTTAGCGAGCAGTACTTC. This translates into CASSFRGVSEQYF.

CDR3 sequence: CASSFDTSGGYEQYF. For the CDR3, the DNA is TGTGCCAGCAGTTTCGACACTAGCGGGGGCTACGAGCAGTACTTC. This rearrangement joins TRBV3-1 (or the pseudogene TRBV3-2) to TRBJ2-7; 11 bases are a match to TRBD2. This CDR3 comprises 15 residues. V was clipped by 6 bases and J by 3 bases; unmatched bases: 7. Germline loops: CDR1 LGHDT, CDR2 YNNKEL (reference sequence).

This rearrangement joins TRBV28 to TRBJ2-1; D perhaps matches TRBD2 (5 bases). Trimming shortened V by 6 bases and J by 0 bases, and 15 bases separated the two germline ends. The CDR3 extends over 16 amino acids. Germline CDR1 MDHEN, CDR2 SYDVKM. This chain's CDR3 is CASRLGGGSSYNEQFF. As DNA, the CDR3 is TGTGCCAGCAGGCTGGGTGGTGGGAGCTCCTACAATGAGCAGTTCTTC.

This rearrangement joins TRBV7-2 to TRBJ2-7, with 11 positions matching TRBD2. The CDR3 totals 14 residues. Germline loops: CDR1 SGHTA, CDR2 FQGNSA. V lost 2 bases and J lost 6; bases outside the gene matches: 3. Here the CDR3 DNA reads TGTGCCAGCAGCTTACCTAGCGGGGGGACCGAGCAGTACTTC. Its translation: CASSLPSGGTEQYF. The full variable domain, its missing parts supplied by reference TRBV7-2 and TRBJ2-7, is GAGVSQSPSNKVTEKGKDVELRCDPISGHTALYWYRQSLGQGLEFLIYFQGNSAPDKSGLPSDRFSAERTGGSVSTLTIQRTQQEDSAVYLCASSLPSGGTEQYFGPGTRLTVT.

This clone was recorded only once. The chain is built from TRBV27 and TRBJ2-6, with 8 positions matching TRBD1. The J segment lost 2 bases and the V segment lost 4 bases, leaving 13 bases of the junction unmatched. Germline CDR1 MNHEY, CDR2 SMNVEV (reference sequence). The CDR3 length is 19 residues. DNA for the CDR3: TGTGCCAGCAGTTCATCCCAACGGACAGGGATGACTGGGGCCAACGTCCTGACTTTC. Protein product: CASSSSQRTGMTGANVLTF. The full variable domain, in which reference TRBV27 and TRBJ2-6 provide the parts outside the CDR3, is EAQVTQNPRYLITVTGKKLTVTCSQNMNHEYMSWYRQDPGLGLRQIYYSMNVEVTDKGDVPEGYKVSRKEKRNFPLILESPSPNQTSLYFCASSSSQRTGMTGANVLTFGAGSRLTVL.

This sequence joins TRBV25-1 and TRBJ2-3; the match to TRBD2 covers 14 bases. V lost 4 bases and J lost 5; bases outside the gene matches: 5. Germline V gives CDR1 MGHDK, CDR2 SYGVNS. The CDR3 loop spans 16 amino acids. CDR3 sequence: CASSVGLAGAGDTQYF. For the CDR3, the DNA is TGTGCCAGCAGTGTGGGACTAGCGGGAGCCGGAGATACGCAGTATTTT.

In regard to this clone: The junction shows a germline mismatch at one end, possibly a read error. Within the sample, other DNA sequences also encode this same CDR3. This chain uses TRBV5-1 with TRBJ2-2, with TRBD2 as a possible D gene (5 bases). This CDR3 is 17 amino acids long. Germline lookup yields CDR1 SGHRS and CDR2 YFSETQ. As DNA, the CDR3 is TGCGCCAGCGGAGACTTACACGGAGCCCTCCACACCGGGGAGTTGTTTTTT. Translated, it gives CASGDLHGALHTGELFF.

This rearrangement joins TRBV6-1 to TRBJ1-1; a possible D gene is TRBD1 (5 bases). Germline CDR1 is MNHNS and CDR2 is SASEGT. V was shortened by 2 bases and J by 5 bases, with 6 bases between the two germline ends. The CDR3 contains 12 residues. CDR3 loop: CASSERGTEAFF. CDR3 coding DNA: TGTGCCAGCAGTGAAAGGGGAACTGAAGCTTTCTTT.

The CDR3 DNA reads TGTGCCAGTAGGGACAGAAATGTCCCTAACTATGGCTACACCTTC. This codes for CASRDRNVPNYGYTF. The chain uses TRBV19 and TRBJ1-2; D might be TRBD1 (6 bases). CDR3 size: 15 residues. Germline CDR1 is LNHDA and CDR2 is SQIVND (reference sequence). The V gene lost 6 bases and the J gene lost 0 bases, with 14 bases spanning the gap.

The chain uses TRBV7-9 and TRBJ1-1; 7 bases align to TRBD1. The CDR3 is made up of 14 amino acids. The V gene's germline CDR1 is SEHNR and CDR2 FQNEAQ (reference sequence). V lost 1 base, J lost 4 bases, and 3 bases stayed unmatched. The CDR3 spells CASSLEGAGTEAFF. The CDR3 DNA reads TGTGCCAGCAGCTTAGAGGGGGCCGGCACTGAAGCTTTCTTT.

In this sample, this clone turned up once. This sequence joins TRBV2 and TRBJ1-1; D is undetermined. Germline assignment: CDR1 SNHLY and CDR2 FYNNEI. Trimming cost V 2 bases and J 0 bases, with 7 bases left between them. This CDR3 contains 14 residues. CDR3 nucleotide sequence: TGTGCCAGCAGTGAAACGGGTCTGAACACTGAAGCTTTCTTT. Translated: CASSETGLNTEAFF.